The 7 T cell receptor beta chains below all came from one sample that was sequenced in a study of T cell responses to AZD1222 COVID-19 vaccine listed by TCRdb under 2021. Libraries were built with the immunoSEQ multiplex PCR assay. The immuneACCESS repertoire file appears here via TCRdb, limited to in-frame rearrangements. These files lack a portion of the clones; in checked studies, under half of the deficit traces to unresolved V genes, and the cause of the others is not known. The sample records 150,000 to 200,000 clones, roughly nine tenths of which are singletons. About 3% of the sample comes from the top ten. What the time point label conveys for this sample: baseline before first vaccination. This material consisted of peripheral blood, taken on day 0 of AZD1222 vaccination. Source of these receptors: an adult in good health.

The chain carries TRBV10-2 and TRBJ1-1; 7 bases agree with TRBD1. The V gene's germline CDR1 is WSHSY and CDR2 SAAADI. With 8 bases clipped from V and 5 bases from J, the junction kept 11 bases outside the gene matches. This CDR3 spans 14 amino acids. The CDR3 here is CASRQGSRGTEAFF. The CDR3 DNA sequence: TGCGCCAGCCGACAGGGTTCGAGGGGAACTGAAGCTTTCTTT.

This chain joins TRBV18 and TRBJ1-1; weak D call: TRBD1 (6 bases). Germline CDR1 is KGHSH and CDR2 is LQKENI. V lost 4 bases and J 2 bases, leaving 14 bases between the germline ends. The CDR3 totals 15 residues. CDR3 region: CASSRQAGANTEAFF. DNA for the CDR3: TGTGCCAGCTCACGCCAGGCAGGGGCTAACACTGAAGCTTTCTTT.

The genes are TRBV6-5 and TRBJ2-1; 14 bases are a match to TRBD2. After removal of 6 bases from V and 6 bases from J, the junction contained 7 bases not matched to a gene. The germline gives CDR1 MNHEY, CDR2 SVGAGI. The CDR3 spans 16 residues. The CDR3 loop is CASSYGTSGRSNEQFF. Here the CDR3 DNA reads TGTGCCAGCAGCTACGGGACTAGCGGGAGATCCAATGAGCAGTTCTTC.

V is TRBV19 and J is TRBJ2-5; TRBD2 agrees at 9 bases. CDR3 length: 16 amino acids. V was pared by 4 bases and J by 5 bases, with 11 bases of the junction left unmatched. Germline V gives CDR1 LNHDA, CDR2 SQIVND (reference sequence). The CDR3 region has the DNA TGTGCCAGTAGTACCCCCGGCGGGAGGGCCGGGGAGACCCAGTACTTC. As protein: CASSTPGGRAGETQYF.

The chain joins TRBV6-2 or TRBV6-3 to TRBJ1-1; possible D gene TRBD1, 5 bases. This CDR3 comprises 14 residues. Germline V gene lookup returns CDR1 MNHEY and CDR2 SVGEGT. The V end was cut by 2 bases, the J end by 7 bases, with 14 bases between. The CDR3 region is CASSYRISRDEAFF. CDR3 nucleotide sequence: TGTGCCAGCAGTTACCGGATCTCCAGGGATGAAGCTTTCTTT.

The rearrangement joins TRBV7-8 to TRBJ1-2; TRBD1 matches 9 bases. This CDR3 is 15 amino acids long. Looked up from germline, CDR1 is SGHVS and CDR2 is FQNEAQ. J lost 5 bases, V lost 0 bases, and 4 bases had no gene match. This CDR3 is CASSLAGQGLYGYTF. The CDR3 DNA reads as TGTGCCAGCAGCTTAGCGGGACAGGGTCTATATGGCTACACCTTC.

The chain uses TRBV30 and TRBJ2-2, with 7 bases aligning to TRBD1. CDR1 GTSNPN and CDR2 SVGIG come from the germline V gene (reference sequence). V trimming: 2 bases; J trimming: 6 bases; junction bases outside the gene matches: 3. CDR3 size: 13 residues. The CDR3 sequence: CAWSQGESGELFF. The CDR3 DNA reads TGTGCCTGGAGTCAGGGGGAATCCGGGGAGCTGTTTTTT.